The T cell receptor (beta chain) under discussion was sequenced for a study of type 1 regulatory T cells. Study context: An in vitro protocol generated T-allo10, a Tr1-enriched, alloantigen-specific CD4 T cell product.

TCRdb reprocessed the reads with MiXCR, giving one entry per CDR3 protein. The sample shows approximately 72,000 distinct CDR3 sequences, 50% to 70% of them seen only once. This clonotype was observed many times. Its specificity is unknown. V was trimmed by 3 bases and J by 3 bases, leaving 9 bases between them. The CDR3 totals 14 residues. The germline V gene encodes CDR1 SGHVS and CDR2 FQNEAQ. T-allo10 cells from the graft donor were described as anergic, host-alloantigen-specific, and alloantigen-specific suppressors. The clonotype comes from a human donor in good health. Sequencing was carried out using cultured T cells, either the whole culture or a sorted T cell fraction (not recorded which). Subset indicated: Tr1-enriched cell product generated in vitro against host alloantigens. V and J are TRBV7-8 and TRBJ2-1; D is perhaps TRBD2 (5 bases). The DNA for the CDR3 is TGTGCCAGCAGCTTGAGAGACTACTACAATGAGCAGTTCTTC. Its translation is CASSLRDYYNEQFF.